The clone carrying this TCR beta chain has just a few counts. Its antigen is not known. This specimen belongs to a study of T-cell memory formation after mild COVID-19. Study-wide results and limits: The finding that pre-infection memory included some responding clones suggested that cross-reactive memory joined.

Via MiXCR, TCRdb re-called the 5' RACE reads, giving one row per CDR3 protein. The sample has hundreds of thousands of distinct CDR3 sequences, roughly a fifth seen once. The V gene's germline CDR1 is MNHEY and CDR2 SVGEGT. Losses at the gene ends were 0 bases for V and 6 bases for J; bases not matched to a gene: 2. The CDR3 has 14 amino acids. The origin of this receptor is a man aged 18 to 30 who had mild COVID-19 (a few samples of this study predate the infection). Cell type and time point are not known. The chain employs TRBV6-2 or TRBV6-3 and TRBJ1-1; 9 positions agree with TRBD1. The source material was PBMCs or a T cell subset sorted from them (not recorded which). DNA for the CDR3: TGTGCCAGCAGTTACTCCGGGACAGGGCCTGAAGCTTTCTTT. Its protein product is CASSYSGTGPEAFF.